The rows below give T cell receptor beta chains drawn from one sample of a study of cytomegalovirus exposure and HLA in healthy donors. Sequencing used immunoSEQ multiplex PCR; TCRdb keeps in-frame clones, though not all of them. Among roughly 300,000 clones listed, roughly 89% were seen once. Sequenced: PBMCs. The receptor set was obtained from a woman younger than 35 in good health and CMV-seronegative. CDR3s include the opening cysteine and the closing phenylalanine or tryptophan. Fields, in order: D gene, V gene, CDR3 protein. A D gene is named only where the DNA matches it firmly.

TRBD1	TRBV29-1	CSVEGWDSHNEQFF
TRBD2	TRBV7-3	CASSTTSVSTDTQYF
NA	TRBV10-3	CAGAGTSYTDTQYF
NA	TRBV4-1	CASSQVQQTEAFF
TRBD1	TRBV28	CASSQRQGLNEKLFF
TRBD1	TRBV13	CASSARDRNTEAFF
NA	TRBV7-8	CASTQPGGRNYGYTF
NA	TRBV9	CASSLGPTAVIQYF
TRBD2	TRBV19	CASSIRGGDTQYF
NA	TRBV7-2	CASSGGTASSYNEQFF
TRBD2	TRBV28	CAILGLAYEQYF
NA	TRBV19	CASRTGSGNTIYF
TRBD1	TRBV7-6	CASSGQGYEQFF
NA	TRBV12-5	CASGIQENTEAFF
TRBD2	TRBV27	CTSGLTYNEQFF
NA	TRBV27	CASTQGPGTDTQYF
TRBD1	TRBV7-9	CASSKGQGTYEQYF
TRBD2	TRBV4-3	CASSQVLAGGSHSYNEQFF
TRBD2	TRBV6-6	CASSKTSGRVSETQYF
NA	TRBV7-2	CASSLGRPYGYTF
NA	TRBV6-6	CASSYGQQETQYF
TRBD1	TRBV19	CASSTRTGSHEQYF
NA	TRBV4-2	CASSQAGLSTDTQYF
TRBD2	TRBV9	CASTPTSVSYNEQFF
NA	TRBV28	CASNGGSSYNEQFF
NA	TRBV15	CATSGRQGGNEKLFF
TRBD1	TRBV18	CASSPDRDEQYF
NA	TRBV28	CAFGDNSYEQYF
TRBD2	TRBV7-2	CASSRLAGYNEQFF
NA	TRBV9	CASSVGERATDTQYF
TRBD1	TRBV5-6	CASSGYRGTGNTIYF
TRBD1	TRBV6-1	CASSVRDREETQYF
NA	TRBV18	CASSPPPPGGYGYTF
NA	TRBV5-6	CASSLKSGRYEQYF
NA	TRBV7-3	CASSNTGKANEKLFF
NA	TRBV6-5	CASSSYTDTQYF
TRBD2	TRBV7-9	CASSTRGLAGHTGELFF
NA	TRBV5-4	CASSFGGTEAFF
TRBD1	TRBV5-1	CASSLGTGQGYEQYF
NA	TRBV6-5	CASSYSPTGLGEQYF
TRBD1	TRBV19	CASSPRTGRLGNQPQHF